The 20 T cell receptor beta chains listed next were all sequenced from one sample in a study of shared clonotypes between healthy human individuals. Sequencing was performed with immunoSEQ multiplex PCR; in TCRdb, only in-frame clones are kept and a portion is missing. The table lists more than 1,200,000 clones, about 98.5% of them singletons. Input material: naive CD4+ T cells sorted from blood. Noted subset: CD45RA+ positively selected. The receptors come from a man under 40 in good health.

The DNA of the CDR3 is TGTGCCAGCAGCTTAGAATTGCGGGAGGGCCCGTCAGATACGCAGTATTTT. As protein: CASSLELREGPSDTQYF. The chain has TRBV7-2 and TRBJ2-3; 9 positions match TRBD2. Germline V gene lookup returns CDR1 SGHTA and CDR2 FQGNSA. Germline trimming cut 1 base from V and 4 bases from J; bases unmatched to any gene: 9. CDR3 length equals 17 residues.

The chain is built from TRBV6-5 and TRBJ2-7; D remains ambiguous. Trimming shortened V by 6 bases and J by 1 base, and 10 bases separated the two germline ends. The CDR3 sequence is 13 residues long. CDR1 is MNHEY and CDR2 is SVGAGI in the germline V gene. The CDR3 DNA reads as TGTGCCAGCAGGACAAGCTTTTCCTACGAGCAGTACTTC. Translating it yields CASRTSFSYEQYF.

The chain is built from TRBV5-1 and TRBJ2-1; D uncertain. There are 15 residues in the CDR3. Germline V gene sequence: CDR1 SGHRS, CDR2 YFSETQ. Trimming shortened V by 0 bases and J by 3 bases, and 10 bases separated the two germline ends. CDR3 region: CASSLGQVGYNEQFF. The CDR3 nucleotides are TGCGCCAGCAGCTTGGGGCAGGTTGGCTACAATGAGCAGTTCTTC. Drawing the rest from reference TRBV5-1 and TRBJ2-1, the complete variable domain is KAGVTQTPRYLIKTRGQQVTLSCSPISGHRSVSWYQQTPGQGLQFLFEYFSETQRNKGNFPGRFSGRQFSNSRSEMNVSTLELGDSALYLCASSLGQVGYNEQFFGPGTRLTVL.

DNA of the CDR3: TGTGCCAGCAGTGACGCCTTTGTTCGGGGGCAAGAGACCCAGTACTTC. Amino acid sequence: CASSDAFVRGQETQYF. The chain recombines TRBV2 with TRBJ2-5; a possible D gene is TRBD2 (6 bases). V lost 3 bases, J lost 2 bases, and 16 bases lay in between. CDR1 is SNHLY and CDR2 is FYNNEI in the germline V gene. The CDR3 runs 16 residues.

The CDR3 loop reads CASSPARGRNTEAFF. The CDR3 nucleotides read TGTGCCAGCAGCCCCGCCCGGGGGCGGAACACTGAAGCTTTCTTT. The V call is TRBV7-8, the J call TRBJ1-1, with a tentative D call TRBD1 (6 bases). V shed 5 bases and J shed 1 base, with 14 bases lying between them. Germline V CDR1 and CDR2: SGHVS, FQNEAQ. This CDR3 has 15 residues.

J is TRBJ2-5 and V is TRBV12-5, with a weak D call TRBD1 (6 bases). V shed 0 bases and J shed 0 bases, with 17 bases lying between them. CDR1 and CDR2 (germline): LGHNT, FRNRAP. This CDR3 has 18 amino acids. The CDR3 bases are TGTGCTAGTGGTTTGGTACTTCCGTGGGACACTTACCAAGAGACCCAGTACTTC. It yields the protein CASGLVLPWDTYQETQYF.

This rearrangement joins TRBV28 to TRBJ1-5; no clear D gene. This CDR3 comprises 13 residues. Germline CDR1 and CDR2: MDHEN and SYDVKM. V lost 8 bases to trimming and J lost 6 bases, with 14 bases between them. CDR3 residues: CASREREGQPQHF. CDR3 nucleotide sequence: TGTGCCAGCCGGGAGAGGGAGGGTCAGCCCCAGCATTTT.

The rearrangement links TRBV15 to TRBJ2-7; D is possibly TRBD1 (5 bases). V lost 0 bases to trimming and J lost 0 bases, with 15 bases between them. The CDR3 contains 17 residues. The germline V gene encodes CDR1 LNHNV and CDR2 YYDKDF (reference sequence). The chain's CDR3 is CATSRDRQGVYSYEQYF. The CDR3, as DNA: TGTGCCACCAGCAGAGATAGGCAAGGGGTTTACTCCTACGAGCAGTACTTC.

V is TRBV4-3 and J is TRBJ2-3; no clear D gene. The ends were cut back, 4 bases at V and 1 base at J, with 12 bases in the middle. This CDR3 region has 15 residues. CDR1 is LGHNA, CDR2 YSLEER, per germline. CDR3 sequence (DNA): TGCGCCAGCAGCCTTGGACCGCAGGGCACAGATACGCAGTATTTT. This codes for CASSLGPQGTDTQYF.

This rearrangement joins TRBV29-1 to TRBJ2-5, with 14 bases that match TRBD2. Losses at the gene ends were 6 bases for V and 4 bases for J; bases not matched to a gene: 7. Germline CDR1 and CDR2: SQVTM and ANQGSEA. The CDR3 loop spans 15 amino acids. CDR3 amino acids: CSVAGTSGSTETQYF. The CDR3 nucleotides read TGCAGCGTGGCCGGGACTAGCGGGAGTACAGAGACCCAGTACTTC. The variable domain in full, completed from reference TRBV29-1 and TRBJ2-5, reads SAVISQKPSRDICQRGTSLTIQCQVDSQVTMMFWYRQQPGQSLTLIATANQGSEATYESGFVIDKFPISRPNLTFSTLTVSNMSPEDSSIYLCSVAGTSGSTETQYFGPGTRLLVL.

This clone was detected only once. The rearrangement links TRBV5-1 to TRBJ2-1; D gene unclear. V was cut by 0 bases and J by 9 bases, with 13 bases left in between. The CDR3 loop spans 14 amino acids. Germline V gene sequence: CDR1 SGHRS, CDR2 YFSETQ. CDR3: CASSLGGIAGEQFF. DNA for the CDR3: TGCGCCAGCAGCTTGGGGGGAATAGCTGGTGAGCAGTTCTTC.

V and J are TRBV5-1 and TRBJ2-7; D could derive from TRBD1 or TRBD2 (5 bases each). V was trimmed by 4 bases and J by 0 bases, leaving 14 bases between them. CDR1 and CDR2 (germline): SGHRS, YFSETQ. This CDR3 has 15 amino acids. The CDR3 loop reads CASSVRPGTSYEQYF. CDR3 sequence (DNA): TGCGCCAGCAGCGTCCGACCAGGGACCTCCTACGAGCAGTACTTC.

The gene calls are TRBV5-8 and TRBJ1-3, with D unclear. V gave up 4 bases and J gave up 2 bases, with 10 bases separating them. Germline loops: CDR1 SGHTS, CDR2 YDEGEE. This CDR3 spans 14 amino acids. The CDR3 nucleotides read TGTGCCAGCAGCCCCCGGTCCCCTGGAAACACCATATATTTT. It translates to CASSPRSPGNTIYF.

The CDR3 nucleotides are TGTGCCAGCAGTTCAGGGGAACAGCCCCAGCATTTT. This sequence encodes CASSSGEQPQHF. This chain links TRBV28 with TRBJ1-5; D might be TRBD1 (6 bases). Trimming cost V 4 bases and J 7 bases, with 8 bases left between them. Germline V gene sequence: CDR1 MDHEN, CDR2 SYDVKM. This CDR3 region has 12 residues.

This clone was counted once. This sequence joins TRBV6-6 and TRBJ2-7; TRBD1 matches at 9 bases. Per germline, CDR1 MNHNY and CDR2 SVGAGI (reference sequence). This CDR3 is built from 14 residues. Trimming removed 6 bases from V and 6 bases from J; junction bases left unmatched: 9. DNA of the CDR3: TGTGCCAGCAGGAAAACAGGGGGCTCTGGCGAGCAGTACTTC. Amino acids: CASRKTGGSGEQYF.

CDR3 coding DNA: TGTGCCAGAGAGACCCGGGGACGGGAGGGTACGTGCAATGAGCAGTTCTTC. Translation: CARETRGREGTCNEQFF. The rearrangement links TRBV7-8 to TRBJ2-1; 8 bases are shared with TRBD2. CDR1 and CDR2 (germline): SGHVS, FQNEAQ. The CDR3 has 17 amino acids. Trimming took 9 bases from V and 6 from J; bases not matched to a gene: 19.

The V call is TRBV4-2, the J call TRBJ1-1; the match to TRBD1 covers 7 bases. The length of the CDR3 is 14 residues. Germline CDR1 and CDR2: LGHNA and YNFKEQ. Trimming cost V 1 base and J 7 bases; bases outside gene matches: 6. DNA for the CDR3: TGTGCCAGCAGCCAAGTTAAACGGGACAGTGAAGCTTTCTTT. This translates into CASSQVKRDSEAFF.

This chain connects TRBV5-1 to TRBJ2-7; 8 nucleotides agree with TRBD1. The CDR3 runs to 15 residues. CDR1 and CDR2 (germline): SGHRS, YFSETQ. The V segment lost 0 bases and the J segment 2 bases; nucleotides outside the gene matches: 4. The CDR3 reads CASSLVTGATYEQYF. The CDR3 bases are TGCGCCAGCAGCTTGGTGACAGGGGCCACCTACGAGCAGTACTTC.

This chain uses TRBV5-5 with TRBJ1-1; D is uncertain. Trimming cost V 2 bases and J 5 bases, with 7 bases left between them. This CDR3 contains 12 residues. Germline V gene sequence: CDR1 SGHKS, CDR2 YYEKEE (reference sequence). The CDR3 nucleotides are TGTGCCAGCAGCTTTACTCAGACTGAAGCTTTCTTT. Encoded protein: CASSFTQTEAFF.

This sequence joins TRBV6-5 and TRBJ2-2; D is ambiguous. The CDR3 extends over 14 amino acids. With 7 bases removed from V and 7 bases from J, the gap between germline ends came to 16 bases. Germline-derived CDR1 and CDR2 are MNHEY and SVGAGI. CDR3 sequence reads: CASKVEGLVGELFF. The CDR3 bases are TGTGCCAGCAAGGTGGAAGGGTTGGTCGGGGAGCTGTTTTTT.